Listed below are T cell receptor beta chains from one sample, sequenced in a study of blood T cell repertoires in COVID-19. Repertoires were generated with immunoSEQ multiplex PCR, while TCRdb's copy carries only in-frame clones and drops some. In the table there are about 220,000 clones, 80% to 90% of which are singletons. Sequencing input: PBMCs or T cells enriched from blood (not recorded which). Source of these receptors: a woman in her thirties with acute COVID-19. The conserved cysteine and the conserved F or W are not part of the CDR3 here. Each record gives: V gene, CDR3 protein.

v_call: TRBV9; cdr3_aa: ASSAGQGPTGELF
v_call: TRBV6-5; cdr3_aa: ASRAGQGGSQPQH
v_call: TRBV7-9; cdr3_aa: ASSSAGTSGVEQF
v_call: TRBV10-1; cdr3_aa: ASSEGGTEPETQY
v_call: TRBV27; cdr3_aa: ASSRTGISAF
v_call: TRBV3-1/TRBV3-2; cdr3_aa: ASSMRELTDTQY
v_call: TRBV7-2; cdr3_aa: ASSLGRPGRRSNTEAF
v_call: TRBV29-1; cdr3_aa: SVGESGANVLT
v_call: TRBV5-4; cdr3_aa: ASSSLTGPEQGQY
v_call: TRBV5-1; cdr3_aa: ASSKTSGGYNEQF
v_call: TRBV2; cdr3_aa: ASSEDSSNTEAF
v_call: TRBV29-1; cdr3_aa: SVEVWGDEQY
v_call: TRBV6-1; cdr3_aa: ASSEGTGGSYNSPLH
v_call: TRBV5-4; cdr3_aa: ASSLFRQADGYT
v_call: TRBV4-1; cdr3_aa: ASSQSDRGTEAF
v_call: TRBV15; cdr3_aa: ATSRGLTGELF
v_call: TRBV10-3; cdr3_aa: AISESGTEGQAF
v_call: TRBV19; cdr3_aa: ASSPQRRGNQPQH
v_call: TRBV9; cdr3_aa: ASSPKDRAHEQY
v_call: TRBV6-5; cdr3_aa: ASSPRVSYGYT
v_call: TRBV2; cdr3_aa: ASSAASDRAQPQH
v_call: TRBV6-2/TRBV6-3; cdr3_aa: ASSGQGFSEQY
v_call: TRBV5-1; cdr3_aa: ASSFRGFDTEAF
v_call: TRBV6-2/TRBV6-3; cdr3_aa: ASSYSNPGRHRNYGYT
v_call: TRBV28; cdr3_aa: ASSHVGGGETQY
v_call: TRBV15; cdr3_aa: ATSRRDRYYEQY
v_call: TRBV4-1; cdr3_aa: ASSQPLVVHSGNTIY
v_call: TRBV7-2; cdr3_aa: ASSLGTSTFETQY
v_call: TRBV28; cdr3_aa: ASSLRDREWGEQY
v_call: TRBV6-2/TRBV6-3; cdr3_aa: ASSYSDRQY
v_call: TRBV7-8; cdr3_aa: ASALGVGAYTQY
v_call: TRBV7-6; cdr3_aa: ASSGGGREMFGYT
v_call: TRBV2; cdr3_aa: ASTGTGAYEQY
v_call: TRBV15; cdr3_aa: ATSRELGQGIYGYT
v_call: TRBV29-1; cdr3_aa: SVVEGGYTEAF
v_call: TRBV24-1; cdr3_aa: ATSTGTRGSSDTQY
v_call: TRBV29-1; cdr3_aa: SAGEGAIPQH
v_call: TRBV27; cdr3_aa: ASSPGGLLTEAF
v_call: TRBV19; cdr3_aa: ASSISSGGDTDTQY
v_call: TRBV7-6; cdr3_aa: ASSFMGADTGELF
v_call: TRBV18; cdr3_aa: ASSPSTDRAPNTEAF
v_call: TRBV5-1; cdr3_aa: ASSLGQGAEKLF
v_call: TRBV11-2; cdr3_aa: ASSLDPTGFYGYT
v_call: TRBV7-9; cdr3_aa: ASSSSRQGWEPQH
v_call: TRBV6-2/TRBV6-3; cdr3_aa: ASSYTIDRGGYGYT
v_call: TRBV10-3; cdr3_aa: AISESLTGNTEAF
v_call: TRBV27; cdr3_aa: ASSLGGRGSNQPQH
v_call: TRBV6-4; cdr3_aa: ASSDEAGGADTQY